These T cell receptor beta chains were read from a single sample in a study of blood T cell repertoires in COVID-19. Profiled with immunoSEQ multiplex PCR; TCRdb holds only in-frame clones, not every one. The sample yields around 78,000 clones, about three quarters seen once. Sequencing was performed on peripheral blood. These receptors all stem from a human donor in a cohort sampled during active COVID-19. Each CDR3 is given with its conserved first and last residue. The D gene is left open where the match is weak. Size values are once, few and many counts, or a class for expanded clones, and some rows have none.

cdr3_aa: CASSPAGGRTGELFF
cdr3_nt: TGCGCCAGCAGCCCGGCCGGGGGGCGCACCGGGGAGCTGTTTTTT
j_call: TRBJ2-2
d_call: NA
clone_size: NA
v_call: TRBV5-1

cdr3_aa: CAWGQGAITYEQYF
cdr3_nt: TGTGCCTGGGGACAGGGGGCAATAACCTACGAGCAGTACTTC
j_call: TRBJ2-7
d_call: TRBD1
clone_size: NA
v_call: TRBV30

cdr3_aa: CASSGVVGRIGNTIYF
cdr3_nt: TGTGCCAGCAGTGGGGTTGTAGGCAGGATCGGAAACACCATATATTTT
j_call: TRBJ1-3
d_call: NA
clone_size: NA
v_call: TRBV25-1

cdr3_aa: CASRGQGSNEQYF
cdr3_nt: TGTGCCAGCAGGGGACAGGGTTCCAACGAGCAGTACTTC
j_call: TRBJ2-7
d_call: TRBD1
clone_size: few
v_call: TRBV7-8

cdr3_aa: CAGRGGSNQPQHF
cdr3_nt: TGTGCCGGCAGAGGGGGTAGCAATCAGCCCCAGCATTTT
j_call: TRBJ1-5
d_call: NA
clone_size: NA
v_call: TRBV2

cdr3_aa: CATSRGMGANEKLFF
cdr3_nt: TGTGCCACCAGCAGAGGGATGGGAGCTAATGAAAAACTGTTTTTT
j_call: TRBJ1-4
d_call: NA
clone_size: few
v_call: TRBV15

cdr3_aa: CSVGRAGSYEQYF
cdr3_nt: TGCAGCGTTGGGCGTGCAGGAAGCTACGAGCAGTACTTC
j_call: TRBJ2-7
d_call: NA
clone_size: NA
v_call: TRBV29-1

cdr3_aa: CASSVDEGQGFNEQYF
cdr3_nt: TGTGCCAGCAGCGTAGACGAGGGACAGGGGTTCAACGAGCAGTACTTC
j_call: TRBJ2-7
d_call: TRBD1
clone_size: NA
v_call: TRBV9

cdr3_aa: CASSSGQGAEAFF
cdr3_nt: TGTGCCAGCAGCTCCGGACAGGGGGCTGAAGCTTTCTTT
j_call: TRBJ1-1
d_call: TRBD1
clone_size: NA
v_call: TRBV5-4

cdr3_aa: CASSDRDRGRDEKLFF
cdr3_nt: TGTGCCAGCAGCGACCGGGACAGGGGGCGCGATGAAAAACTGTTTTTT
j_call: TRBJ1-4
d_call: TRBD1
clone_size: NA
v_call: TRBV3-1/TRBV3-2

cdr3_aa: CAIRATGSNQPQHF
cdr3_nt: TGTGCCATCAGGGCGACAGGTAGCAATCAGCCCCAGCATTTT
j_call: TRBJ1-5
d_call: NA
clone_size: NA
v_call: TRBV10-3

cdr3_aa: CASSPPGQGSSPLHF
cdr3_nt: TGTGCCAGCAGTCCCCCGGGACAGGGAAGTTCACCCCTCCACTTT
j_call: TRBJ1-6
d_call: TRBD1
clone_size: NA
v_call: TRBV2

cdr3_aa: CASSHQVNTEAFF
cdr3_nt: TGTGCCAGCAGCCACCAGGTGAACACTGAAGCTTTCTTT
j_call: TRBJ1-1
d_call: NA
clone_size: NA
v_call: TRBV14

cdr3_aa: CASSPMTGKGYGYTF
cdr3_nt: TGTGCCAGCAGCCCGATGACAGGGAAGGGATACGGCTACACCTTC
j_call: TRBJ1-2
d_call: TRBD1
clone_size: once
v_call: TRBV5-4

cdr3_aa: CASSLSREGSYEQYF
cdr3_nt: TGCGCCAGCAGCCTGTCACGGGAAGGATCCTACGAGCAGTACTTC
j_call: TRBJ2-7
d_call: NA
clone_size: NA
v_call: TRBV4-1

cdr3_aa: CASSQSRGPYEQYF
cdr3_nt: TGCGCCAGCAGTCAATCCAGGGGCCCTTACGAGCAGTACTTC
j_call: TRBJ2-7
d_call: NA
clone_size: NA
v_call: TRBV23-1

cdr3_aa: CASSEVAGATDTQYF
cdr3_nt: TGTGCCAGCAGTGAAGTGGCAGGGGCGACAGATACGCAGTATTTT
j_call: TRBJ2-3
d_call: NA
clone_size: NA
v_call: TRBV6-1

cdr3_aa: CASSTLQVTNYGYTF
cdr3_nt: TGTGCCAGTAGTACCTTACAGGTTACTAACTATGGCTACACCTTC
j_call: TRBJ1-2
d_call: NA
clone_size: NA
v_call: TRBV19

cdr3_aa: CASSRNDRRVTEAFF
cdr3_nt: TGTGCCAGCAGCCGAAACGACAGAAGGGTCACTGAAGCTTTCTTT
j_call: TRBJ1-1
d_call: NA
clone_size: NA
v_call: TRBV28

cdr3_aa: CASSFLGVDNEQFF
cdr3_nt: TGCGCCAGCAGCTTCTTGGGAGTAGACAATGAGCAGTTCTTC
j_call: TRBJ2-1
d_call: NA
clone_size: NA
v_call: TRBV5-1

cdr3_aa: CASSLERYGYTF
cdr3_nt: TGTGCCAGCAGCTTAGAGCGGTATGGCTACACCTTC
j_call: TRBJ1-2
d_call: NA
clone_size: NA
v_call: TRBV7-9

cdr3_aa: CASSDGWAYF
cdr3_nt: TGTGCCAGCAGTGATGGATGGGCCTATTTT
j_call: TRBJ2-3
d_call: NA
clone_size: once
v_call: TRBV6-1

cdr3_aa: CASSFYGSRGGTQYF
cdr3_nt: TGTGCCAGCAGCTTTTACGGGAGTCGCGGGGGTACGCAGTATTTT
j_call: TRBJ2-3
d_call: TRBD2
clone_size: NA
v_call: TRBV11-2

cdr3_aa: CANSSGGDTQYF
cdr3_nt: TGTGCCAATTCTAGCGGGGGAGATACGCAGTATTTT
j_call: TRBJ2-3
d_call: TRBD2
clone_size: NA
v_call: TRBV2

cdr3_aa: CASRSQGRYEQYF
cdr3_nt: TGTGCCAGTAGATCACAGGGGAGGTACGAGCAGTACTTC
j_call: TRBJ2-7
d_call: NA
clone_size: NA
v_call: TRBV19

cdr3_aa: CASSISGDRTYEQYF
cdr3_nt: TGTGCCAGCAGTATTTCCGGGGACAGGACCTACGAGCAGTACTTC
j_call: TRBJ2-7
d_call: TRBD1
clone_size: NA
v_call: TRBV6-2/TRBV6-3

cdr3_aa: CASSLGTGGLYEQYF
cdr3_nt: TGTGCCAGCAGCTTAGGGACAGGGGGCTTGTACGAGCAGTACTTC
j_call: TRBJ2-7
d_call: TRBD1
clone_size: few
v_call: TRBV7-2

cdr3_aa: CASSGVGRGTEAFF
cdr3_nt: TGTGCCAGCAGCGGAGTGGGGAGAGGGACTGAAGCTTTCTTT
j_call: TRBJ1-1
d_call: NA
clone_size: NA
v_call: TRBV7-3

cdr3_aa: CASSLAQGAANYGYTF
cdr3_nt: TGTGCCAGCAGCTTAGCTCAGGGGGCGGCTAACTATGGCTACACCTTC
j_call: TRBJ1-2
d_call: TRBD1
clone_size: NA
v_call: TRBV7-9

cdr3_aa: CASSTGWARDYGYTF
cdr3_nt: TGTGCCAGCAGCACCGGGTGGGCCAGGGACTATGGCTACACCTTC
j_call: TRBJ1-2
d_call: NA
clone_size: NA
v_call: TRBV5-4

cdr3_aa: CASSYWAQVGSPLHF
cdr3_nt: TGTGCCAGCAGTTACTGGGCCCAGGTCGGTTCACCCCTCCACTTT
j_call: TRBJ1-6
d_call: NA
clone_size: few
v_call: TRBV6-5

cdr3_aa: CASAGMRNEQFF
cdr3_nt: TGTGCCAGCGCAGGGATGAGGAATGAGCAGTTCTTC
j_call: TRBJ2-1
d_call: NA
clone_size: NA
v_call: TRBV7-9

cdr3_aa: CASSLGAPGGETQYF
cdr3_nt: TGCGCCAGCAGCTTGGGGGCGCCGGGCGGGGAGACCCAGTACTTC
j_call: TRBJ2-5
d_call: NA
clone_size: NA
v_call: TRBV5-1

cdr3_aa: CASSQTSGGKGEQYF
cdr3_nt: TGTGCCAGCAGTCAGACTAGCGGGGGTAAGGGCGAGCAGTACTTC
j_call: TRBJ2-7
d_call: TRBD2
clone_size: NA
v_call: TRBV2

cdr3_aa: CASSELVVKGYTF
cdr3_nt: TGTGCCAGCAGTGAACTGGTAGTGAAGGGCTACACCTTC
j_call: TRBJ1-2
d_call: NA
clone_size: NA
v_call: TRBV6-1

cdr3_aa: CASSTGLAGDEQYF
cdr3_nt: TGTGCCAGCAGCACTGGACTAGCGGGAGACGAGCAGTACTTC
j_call: TRBJ2-7
d_call: TRBD2
clone_size: NA
v_call: TRBV6-2/TRBV6-3

cdr3_aa: CASRWSTSNQPQHF
cdr3_nt: TGTGCCAGCCGGTGGAGCACCAGCAATCAGCCCCAGCATTTT
j_call: TRBJ1-5
d_call: NA
clone_size: few
v_call: TRBV6-5

cdr3_aa: CASSQVGQTEGAFF
cdr3_nt: TGCGCCAGCAGCCAAGTAGGACAGACCGAGGGAGCTTTCTTT
j_call: TRBJ1-1
d_call: NA
clone_size: few
v_call: TRBV4-3

cdr3_aa: CASRPGAVNTEAFF
cdr3_nt: TGCGCCAGCAGACCGGGAGCAGTCAACACTGAAGCTTTCTTT
j_call: TRBJ1-1
d_call: NA
clone_size: NA
v_call: TRBV5-1

cdr3_aa: CATTLGGGKVTQYF
cdr3_nt: TGTGCCACCACCCTGGGGGGGGGAAAGGTGACCCAGTACTTC
j_call: TRBJ2-5
d_call: TRBD2
clone_size: NA
v_call: TRBV15

cdr3_aa: CAWTGGYEQFF
cdr3_nt: TGTGCCTGGACAGGGGGCTATGAGCAGTTCTTC
j_call: TRBJ2-1
d_call: TRBD1
clone_size: NA
v_call: TRBV30

cdr3_aa: CASSTPGGGGNEQFF
cdr3_nt: TGTGCCAGCAGCACGCCCGGCGGGGGGGGGAATGAGCAGTTCTTC
j_call: TRBJ2-1
d_call: NA
clone_size: NA
v_call: TRBV21-1

cdr3_aa: CASSSGLAGGIDEQYF
cdr3_nt: TGTGCCAGCAGCTCTGGACTAGCGGGGGGGATCGACGAGCAGTACTTC
j_call: TRBJ2-7
d_call: TRBD2
clone_size: once
v_call: TRBV7-6

cdr3_aa: CASSLGVNTEAFF
cdr3_nt: TGCGCCAGCAGCTTGGGAGTGAACACTGAAGCTTTCTTT
j_call: TRBJ1-1
d_call: NA
clone_size: NA
v_call: TRBV5-1

cdr3_aa: CASSTRTGRYNEQFF
cdr3_nt: TGTGCCAGCAGCACAAGGACAGGTCGCTACAATGAGCAGTTCTTC
j_call: TRBJ2-1
d_call: TRBD1
clone_size: NA
v_call: TRBV11-2

cdr3_aa: CATSVRTGGMDYGYTF
cdr3_nt: TGTGCCACCAGCGTACGGACAGGGGGCATGGACTATGGCTACACCTTC
j_call: TRBJ1-2
d_call: TRBD1
clone_size: NA
v_call: TRBV15

cdr3_aa: CASSIVPGQGIGEQYF
cdr3_nt: TGTGCCAGTAGTATAGTTCCGGGACAGGGGATTGGCGAGCAGTACTTC
j_call: TRBJ2-7
d_call: TRBD1
clone_size: NA
v_call: TRBV19

cdr3_aa: CASSSRRGGSYEQYF
cdr3_nt: TGTGCCAGTAGTAGTCGCCGTGGGGGGTCCTACGAGCAGTACTTC
j_call: TRBJ2-7
d_call: NA
clone_size: NA
v_call: TRBV19

cdr3_aa: CASRVSNYGYTF
cdr3_nt: TGTGCCAGCCGAGTCTCTAACTATGGCTACACCTTC
j_call: TRBJ1-2
d_call: NA
clone_size: NA
v_call: TRBV2

cdr3_aa: CATRQNTEAFF
cdr3_nt: TGTGCCACACGACAGAACACTGAAGCTTTCTTT
j_call: TRBJ1-1
d_call: NA
clone_size: NA
v_call: TRBV10-3

cdr3_aa: CASAQDSGGAGTQYF
cdr3_nt: TGTGCCAGCGCCCAGGATAGCGGGGGGGCCGGTACGCAGTATTTT
j_call: TRBJ2-3
d_call: TRBD2
clone_size: NA
v_call: TRBV6-4

cdr3_aa: CASSVAGPPLQQYF
cdr3_nt: TGTGCCAGCAGCGTGGCGGGACCCCCTTTGCAGCAGTACTTC
j_call: TRBJ2-7
d_call: NA
clone_size: NA
v_call: TRBV9

cdr3_aa: CSARDDTEAFF
cdr3_nt: TGCAGTGCTAGAGACGACACTGAAGCTTTCTTT
j_call: TRBJ1-1
d_call: NA
clone_size: few
v_call: TRBV20-1